One sample yielded the 31 T cell receptor beta chains listed below, sequenced in a study of T cell responses to AZD1222 COVID-19 vaccine. Only in-frame clones appear in the TCRdb table, and some are missing; sequencing was by immunoSEQ multiplex PCR. Of some 140,000 clones in the sample, approximately 88% were seen once. Sequenced material: peripheral blood, taken 28 days after the second AZD1222 dose. The receptor set was obtained from an adult who received the AZD1222 COVID-19 vaccine.

The gene calls are TRBV5-6 and TRBJ1-5; 7 nucleotides align to TRBD1. This CDR3 contains 15 residues. Germline CDR1 and CDR2: SGHDT and YYEEEE. J gave up 2 bases and V 0 bases, and 2 bases lay outside the gene matches. CDR3 region: CASSLADRGNQPQHF. The CDR3 region has the DNA TGTGCCAGCAGCTTGGCCGACAGGGGCAATCAGCCCCAGCATTTT. Supplemented by reference TRBV5-6 and TRBJ1-5, the full variable domain reads DAGVTQSPTHLIKTRGQQVTLRCSPKSGHDTVSWYQQALGQGPQFIFQYYEEEERQRGNFPDRFSGHQFPNYSSELNVNALLLGDSALYLCASSLADRGNQPQHFGDGTRLSIL.

This chain links TRBV6-5 with TRBJ2-7, with 13 positions matching TRBD2. Trimming at V came to 10 bases and at J to 9 bases, leaving 9 bases not matched to a gene. Germline V gene sequence: CDR1 MNHEY, CDR2 SVGAGI. The CDR3 spans 13 residues. CDR3 sequence reads: CATRTSGSVGQYF. DNA for the CDR3: TGTGCCACCCGGACTAGCGGGAGCGTAGGGCAGTACTTC.

V and J are TRBV25-1 and TRBJ2-1, with TRBD2 matching over 12 bases. Per germline, CDR1 MGHDK and CDR2 SYGVNS. V shed 3 bases and J 2 bases; nucleotides not matched to a gene: 8. This CDR3 has 18 residues. CDR3: CASSESSGGARTYNEQFF. In DNA form, the CDR3 reads TGTGCCAGCAGTGAGTCTAGCGGGGGGGCCAGAACCTACAATGAGCAGTTCTTC.

This chain connects TRBV18 to TRBJ2-3; D is possibly TRBD1 or TRBD2 (5 bases each). Trimming removed 3 bases from V and 1 base from J, with 14 bases in between. The CDR3 has 16 residues. Per germline, CDR1 KGHSH and CDR2 LQKENI. CDR3 protein: CASSPGAGPGTDTQYF. The CDR3 DNA reads as TGTGCCAGCTCACCCGGGGCCGGACCAGGCACAGATACGCAGTATTTT.

V gene TRBV5-5 combines with J gene TRBJ2-7, with 8 bases aligning to TRBD2. Germline CDR1 SGHKS, CDR2 YYEKEE (reference sequence). Trimming at V came to 5 bases and at J to 6 bases, leaving 1 base not matched to a gene. The CDR3 sequence is 11 residues long. The CDR3 sequence: CASSREGEQYF. The CDR3, as DNA: TGTGCCAGCAGTCGGGAGGGCGAGCAGTACTTC. The complete variable domain, with remaining parts taken from reference TRBV5-5 and TRBJ2-7, reads DAGVTQSPTHLIKTRGQQVTLRCSPISGHKSVSWYQQVLGQGPQFIFQYYEKEERGRGNFPDRFSARQFPNYSSELNVNALLLGDSALYLCASSREGEQYFGPGTRLTVT.

The chain combines TRBV27 with TRBJ2-1; the match to TRBD1 covers 9 bases. With 5 bases clipped from V and 4 bases from J, the junction kept 9 bases outside the gene matches. In germline, CDR1 is MNHEY, CDR2 SMNVEV (reference sequence). This CDR3 comprises 16 residues. This chain's CDR3 is CASSLPGQGFYNEQFF. The CDR3 DNA follows: TGTGCCAGCAGTCTCCCGGGACAGGGTTTTTACAATGAGCAGTTCTTC.

The chain carries TRBV27 and TRBJ1-4; D not certain. The CDR3 consists of 14 residues. Germline V CDR1 and CDR2: MNHEY, SMNVEV (reference sequence). V lost 6 bases and J lost 4, with 12 bases in between. CDR3 protein: CASREWTNNEKLFF. In nucleotides, the CDR3 is TGTGCCAGCAGGGAATGGACGAATAATGAAAAACTGTTTTTT.

The J gene is TRBJ2-7, the V gene TRBV4-1; TRBD1 might be the D (6 bases). The length of the CDR3 is 15 residues. CDR1 is MGHRA and CDR2 is YSYEKL in the germline V gene. Between the trimmed V and J ends, which lost 2 bases and 7 bases, there was a span of 18 bases. The CDR3 nucleotides are TGCGCCAGCAGCCAACTACAGGGCACGGCGAGAGAGCAGTACTTC. It translates to CASSQLQGTAREQYF.

The chain carries TRBV5-3 and TRBJ1-6; possible D gene TRBD1, 6 bases. TRBV5-3 is an ORF, and what it does is uncertain. The CDR3 length is 14 residues. V lost 4 bases, J lost 12 bases, and 17 bases lay in between. CDR3 sequence: CARSEQGDLLPLHF. The CDR3 region has the DNA TGTGCCAGAAGCGAACAGGGTGATTTGTTACCCCTCCACTTT.

The chain carries TRBV29-1 and TRBJ2-7, with 7 positions matching TRBD1. In germline, CDR1 is SQVTM, CDR2 ANQGSEA. The CDR3 is 14 residues long. V dropped 7 bases and J dropped 0; count of bases not matched to a gene: 9. The CDR3 bases are TGCAGCGCTTTAGGACAGGCAAACTCCTACGAGCAGTACTTC. It encodes CSALGQANSYEQYF.

CDR3 bases: TGTGCCTGGAGTGTCGGTAACTCTGGAAACACCATATATTTT. It translates to CAWSVGNSGNTIYF. The chain joins TRBV30 to TRBJ1-3; D is uncertain. The germline CDR1 and CDR2 sequences are GTSNPN and SVGIG (reference sequence). The CDR3 runs 14 residues. V dropped 0 bases and J dropped 0 bases, with 6 bases sitting between them.

This clone was observed once. The CDR3 loop is CASSLPGRYEQYF. CDR3 DNA sequence: TGCGCCAGCAGCCTCCCGGGGAGGTACGAGCAGTACTTC. The chain links TRBV4-1 to TRBJ2-7, with a weak D call TRBD2 (6 bases). The CDR3 is made up of 13 amino acids. V gave up 4 bases and J gave up 4 bases, with 11 bases separating them. Per the germline V gene, CDR1 is MGHRA and CDR2 is YSYEKL.

The V gene is TRBV2, the J gene TRBJ1-5; a possible D gene is TRBD1 (5 bases). Per the germline V gene, CDR1 is SNHLY and CDR2 is FYNNEI. This CDR3 comprises 13 residues. V lost 6 bases to trimming and J lost 4 bases, with 10 bases between them. CDR3 loop: CASSGGLNQPQHF. DNA of the CDR3: TGTGCCAGCAGCGGGGGTCTTAATCAGCCCCAGCATTTT.

This chain uses TRBV5-6 with TRBJ1-1; D unresolved. Germline CDR1 is SGHDT and CDR2 is YYEEEE. This CDR3 spans 12 amino acids. Deletions cut 6 bases from V and 8 bases from J, with 14 bases between. The CDR3 nucleotides are TGTGCCAGCACGAAGTGGCGAGCGGAAGCTTTCTTT. This codes for CASTKWRAEAFF. The complete variable domain, with remaining parts taken from reference TRBV5-6 and TRBJ1-1, reads DAGVTQSPTHLIKTRGQQVTLRCSPKSGHDTVSWYQQALGQGPQFIFQYYEEEERQRGNFPDRFSGHQFPNYSSELNVNALLLGDSALYLCASTKWRAEAFFGQGTRLTVV.

The chain is built from TRBV6-5 and TRBJ1-4; the D is unclear. Trimming left V 4 bases short and J 7 bases short, with 13 bases between. The CDR3 contains 14 residues. In germline, CDR1 is MNHEY, CDR2 SVGAGI. In nucleotides, the CDR3 is TGTGCCAGCAGTTTTGACGTTTCCGGTGAAAAACTGTTTTTT. The encoded protein is CASSFDVSGEKLFF.

This rearrangement joins TRBV27 to TRBJ1-2; no firm D call. The CDR3 contains 10 residues. The V end was cut by 8 bases, the J end by 8 bases, with 9 bases between. The V gene's germline CDR1 is MNHEY and CDR2 SMNVEV (reference sequence). CDR3 residues: CASPEEGYTF. CDR3 bases: TGTGCCAGCCCCGAAGAGGGCTACACCTTC.

The V and J genes are TRBV19 and TRBJ1-5, with 10 bases aligning to TRBD1. The V gene's germline CDR1 is LNHDA and CDR2 SQIVND (reference sequence). V shed 6 bases, J shed 6 bases, and the junction held 14 bases outside the gene matches. CDR3 length: 17 amino acids. The CDR3 loop reads CASRRDRGMGHGQPQHF. The CDR3 bases are TGTGCCAGTAGGCGGGACAGGGGAATGGGGCATGGTCAGCCCCAGCATTTT. Full variable domain (rest looked up from reference TRBV19 and TRBJ1-5): DGGITQSPKYLFRKEGQNVTLSCEQNLNHDAMYWYRQDPGQGLRLIYYSQIVNDFQKGDIAEGYSVSREKKESFPLTVTSAQKNPTAFYLCASRRDRGMGHGQPQHFGDGTRLSIL.

Comments on this clone: The sample carries other DNA sequences with the same CDR3. The chain links TRBV5-1 to TRBJ1-2; 7 bases fit TRBD1. CDR1 and CDR2 from the germline V gene are SGHRS and YFSETQ. The CDR3 contains 15 residues. J lost 3 bases, V lost 0 bases, and 5 bases had no gene match. CDR3 sequence reads: CASSLGAGGDYGYTF. As DNA, the CDR3 is TGCGCCAGCAGCTTGGGAGCAGGGGGGGACTATGGCTACACCTTC.

The chain uses TRBV3-1 (or the pseudogene TRBV3-2) and TRBJ1-6; D might be TRBD1 (6 bases). The V gene lost 0 bases and the J gene lost 7 bases, with 13 bases spanning the gap. This CDR3 region has 16 residues. Germline CDR1 reads LGHDT; CDR2 reads YNNKEL (reference sequence). This chain's CDR3 is CASSQDPGGGNSPLHF. The CDR3 region has the DNA TGTGCCAGCAGCCAAGATCCCGGGGGCGGGAATTCACCCCTCCACTTT.

The rearrangement links TRBV10-3 to TRBJ1-5, with 10 bases matching TRBD1. V shed 5 bases and J 4 bases; nucleotides not matched to a gene: 5. The germline V gene has CDR1 ENHRY and CDR2 SYGVKD. CDR3 length: 15 amino acids. The CDR3 coding sequence is TGTGCCATCAGTAGGGACAGGGGAACTAATCAGCCCCAGCATTTT. Translated: CAISRDRGTNQPQHF.

V is TRBV9 and J is TRBJ2-1; D is ambiguous. The CDR3 covers 15 residues. Per the germline V gene, CDR1 is SGDLS and CDR2 is YYNGEE. Trimming shortened V by 0 bases and J by 4 bases, and 11 bases separated the two germline ends. CDR3 amino acids: CASSVDPGRYNEQFF. The CDR3 region has the DNA TGTGCCAGCAGCGTAGACCCCGGACGTTACAATGAGCAGTTCTTC.

The chain couples TRBV7-3 to TRBJ2-2; perhaps TRBD1 as D (6 bases). The V and J ends lost 2 bases and 4 bases respectively, with 11 bases between them. Germline CDR1 SGHTA, CDR2 FQGTGA. The CDR3 loop spans 15 amino acids. The CDR3 loop is CASSLQAGATGELFF. As DNA, the CDR3 is TGTGCCAGCAGCTTACAGGCAGGGGCCACCGGGGAGCTGTTTTTT.

The chain has TRBV30 and TRBJ1-6; D call uncertain. Trimming pared 0 bases from V and 9 bases from J, leaving 9 bases between. The CDR3 runs 13 residues. Germline CDR1 is GTSNPN and CDR2 is SVGIG (reference sequence). The CDR3 spells CAWSVGSSSPLHF. For the CDR3, the DNA is TGTGCCTGGAGTGTAGGGAGTTCTTCACCCCTCCACTTT.

The J gene is TRBJ2-1, the V gene TRBV30; D not resolved. With 0 bases removed from V and 1 base from J, the gap between germline ends came to 10 bases. CDR1 and CDR2 from the germline V gene are GTSNPN and SVGIG (reference sequence). The CDR3 sequence is 15 residues long. The CDR3 DNA reads TGTGCCTGGAGTGTAATCCCGGATTCCTACAATGAGCAGTTCTTC. This encodes CAWSVIPDSYNEQFF.

The chain combines TRBV10-1 with TRBJ2-5, with 14 bases that match TRBD2. The ends lost 5 bases at V and 2 bases at J; junction bases unmatched: 7. The CDR3 loop spans 17 amino acids. Per the germline V gene, CDR1 is WNHNN and CDR2 is SYGVQD (reference sequence). In nucleotides, the CDR3 is TGCGCCAGCAGTCCCGGGACTAGCGGGAGCCAACAAGAGACCCAGTACTTC. This gives the protein CASSPGTSGSQQETQYF.

V gene TRBV13 combines with J gene TRBJ1-2; D gene unclear. CDR3 size: 15 residues. The germline V and J ends were trimmed by 1 base and 4 bases, with 13 bases remaining between them. CDR1 is PRHDT and CDR2 is FYEKMQ in the germline V gene (reference sequence). The chain's CDR3 is CASSLAPRGSYGYTF. The CDR3 DNA reads TGTGCCAGCAGCTTAGCCCCACGAGGGAGCTATGGCTACACCTTC.

The chain has TRBV11-3 and TRBJ2-7; no clear D gene. V was cut by 0 bases and J by 0 bases, with 6 bases left in between. There are 14 residues in the CDR3. Germline V gene lookup returns CDR1 SGHNT and CDR2 YENEEA. DNA for the CDR3: TGTGCCAGCAGCTTAGATTTTATCTCCTACGAGCAGTACTTC. Amino acids: CASSLDFISYEQYF. Using reference TRBV11-3 and TRBJ2-7 for the parts outside the CDR3, the full variable domain is EAGVVQSPRYKIIEKKQPVAFWCNPISGHNTLYWYLQNLGQGPELLIRYENEEAVDDSQLPKDRFSAERLKGVDSTLKIQPAELGDSAVYLCASSLDFISYEQYFGPGTRLTVT.

The J gene is TRBJ2-3, the V gene TRBV7-9, with D tentatively TRBD2 (6 bases). This CDR3 is built from 16 residues. Germline V gene sequence: CDR1 SEHNR, CDR2 FQNEAQ (reference sequence). The V gene lost 5 bases and the J gene lost 6 bases, with 21 bases spanning the gap. The CDR3: CASSRTALAEGDTQYF. The CDR3 DNA is TGTGCCAGCAGCCGTACCGCACTAGCAGAGGGGGATACGCAGTATTTT.

The J gene is TRBJ2-1, the V gene TRBV6-4; no firm D call. V lost 6 bases and J lost 4, with 16 bases in between. Germline CDR1 is MRHNA and CDR2 is SNTAGT. CDR3 size: 15 residues. Written as DNA, the CDR3 is TGTGCCAGCAGCGAGGACCCAACGAGATACAATGAGCAGTTCTTC. Translating gives CASSEDPTRYNEQFF.

The chain's CDR3 is CASSLTGGRWQDGYTF. CDR3 in DNA: TGTGCCAGCAGCTTAACGGGGGGCCGGTGGCAAGATGGCTACACCTTC. This chain connects TRBV7-2 to TRBJ1-2; TRBD1 might be the D (6 bases). The V end lost 2 bases, the J end lost 6 bases, and 19 bases lay between the germline ends. CDR3 length equals 16 residues. Germline CDR1 SGHTA, CDR2 FQGNSA.

The CDR3 loop reads CATSEEDEQYF. CDR3 bases: TGTGCCACCAGTGAGGAGGACGAGCAGTACTTC. V and J are TRBV24-1 and TRBJ2-7, with D perhaps matching TRBD2 (5 bases). The V end lost 4 bases, the J end lost 5 bases, and 5 bases lay between the germline ends. The length of the CDR3 is 11 residues. Germline V CDR1 and CDR2: KGHDR, SFDVKD.